This T cell receptor (beta chain) was profiled in a study of CD8+ T cells in alopecia areata. Findings and caveats of the study: Normal scalp had lower clonality than lesional scalp, with alopecia totalis/universalis lesions showing this most strongly.

Regarding this clone: The target antigen is unknown.

The sequencing template was cDNA reverse transcribed from extracted RNA. Sequenced by immunoSEQ multiplex PCR; TCRdb stores in-frame clones only, minus some. The sample includes roughly 150,000 clones, about 60% of them seen just once. CD4+ and CD8+ T cells were sorted from PBMCs stained for CD3, CD4 and CD8. The specimen sequenced was CD4+ T cells sorted from blood. This TCR was recovered from a human donor in good health.

The CDR3: CASSRGTPANTGELFF. CDR3 in DNA: TGTGCCAGCAGCAGAGGGACACCCGCGAACACCGGGGAGCTGTTTTTT. V gene TRBV7-9 combines with J gene TRBJ2-2; possible D gene TRBD1, 6 bases. CDR1 and CDR2 from the germline V gene are SEHNR and FQNEAQ (reference sequence). V was trimmed by 5 bases and J by 0 bases, leaving 13 bases between them. This CDR3 spans 16 amino acids.